The 22 T cell receptor beta chains below all came from one sample that was sequenced in a study of T cells in Graves' hyperthyroidism and ophthalmopathy. RNA transcripts gave rise to amplified TCR beta CDR3 regions. The TCR CDR3 was amplified in a first-round RT-PCR using the HTBI primer set. TCRdb redid the calling of the multiplex PCR reads with MiXCR, one entry per CDR3 protein. The table has under 800,000 distinct CDR3 sequences, approximately 15% seen once; the top ten hold 9.5% to 13%. Sequenced input: blood. All receptors come from a woman younger than 30 with Graves' hyperthyroidism.

The sample holds many counts of this clonotype. The chain joins TRBV7-6 to TRBJ2-1; D is ambiguous. CDR3 length: 17 amino acids. The germline V and J ends were trimmed by 5 bases and 0 bases, with 17 bases remaining between them. Germline V lookup: CDR1 SGHVS, CDR2 FNYEAQ. CDR3 DNA: TGTGCCAGCAGCCCGACTCCTCCCCTAAGCTCCTACAATGAGCAGTTCTTC. Translation gives CASSPTPPLSSYNEQFF.

This clonotype was observed many times. This chain connects TRBV11-2 to TRBJ1-5; the D is unclear. This CDR3 comprises 14 residues. The germline V gene encodes CDR1 SGHAT and CDR2 FQNNGV. The V gene lost 3 bases and the J gene lost 3 bases, with 9 bases spanning the gap. CDR3 sequence: CASSLTGTNQPQHF. For the CDR3, the DNA is TGTGCCAGCAGCTTGACGGGAACCAATCAGCCCCAGCATTTT.

The chain joins TRBV28 to TRBJ1-6; D might be TRBD1 (5 bases). CDR3 length equals 14 residues. Germline V gene data show CDR1 as MDHEN and CDR2 as SYDVKM. Trimming cost V 10 bases and J 9 bases, with 19 bases left between them. CDR3 residues: CATSSGTLASPLHF. DNA of the CDR3: TGTGCCACCTCTTCGGGGACCTTAGCTTCACCCCTCCACTTT.

V is TRBV24-1 and J is TRBJ2-1; TRBD2 agrees at 8 bases. This CDR3 has 14 residues. The germline CDR1 and CDR2 sequences are KGHDR and SFDVKD. The V and J ends lost 1 base and 9 bases, in that order; junction bases with no gene match: 4. The CDR3 sequence: CATSDLNLAGEQFF. In DNA form, the CDR3 reads TGTGCCACCAGTGATTTAAATCTAGCGGGTGAGCAGTTCTTC.

The table lists this clonotype with many counts. The chain couples TRBV5-1 to TRBJ2-7, with D possibly TRBD2 on 6 matching bases. The V gene lost 4 bases and the J gene lost 1 base, with 12 bases spanning the gap. The CDR3 has 14 amino acids. CDR1 and CDR2 from the germline V gene are SGHRS and YFSETQ. The CDR3: CASSQGTPSYEQYF. CDR3 bases: TGCGCCAGCAGCCAAGGGACTCCGTCCTACGAGCAGTACTTC.

Comment on this clonotype: A junction boundary mismatches the germline segment, possibly from a read error. The CDR3 sequence: CASGQDLGLAGESDTQYF. CDR3 DNA sequence: TGTGCCAGCGGCCAAGATCTCGGACTAGCGGGAGAATCTGATACGCAGTATTTT. The rearrangement uses TRBV3-1 and TRBJ2-3, with 13 bases identical to TRBD2. Germline CDR1 is LGHDT and CDR2 is YNNKEL (reference sequence). The CDR3 consists of 18 residues.

This clonotype was picked up a small number of times. The chain joins TRBV6-1 to TRBJ2-2; a possible D gene is TRBD2 (6 bases). CDR1 MNHNS and CDR2 SASEGT come from the germline V gene. The CDR3 totals 16 residues. Trimming shortened V by 2 bases and J by 6 bases, and 16 bases separated the two germline ends. The CDR3 DNA follows: TGTGCCAGCAGTGAAAATACCGGGACTCCCTCCGGGGAGCTGTTTTTT. Translation gives CASSENTGTPSGELFF.

This clonotype was observed a handful of times. The V call is TRBV6-2 or TRBV6-3, the J call TRBJ2-1, with 12 positions matching TRBD2. Germline CDR1 is MNHEY and CDR2 is SVGEGT. V shed 10 bases and J 4 bases; nucleotides not matched to a gene: 2. The CDR3 has 13 residues. CDR3 sequence: CATTSGRYNEQFF. In nucleotides, the CDR3 is TGTGCCACTACTAGCGGGAGGTACAATGAGCAGTTCTTC.

In this sample, this clonotype turned up many times. The genes are TRBV5-1 and TRBJ1-1; D is uncertain. Per germline, CDR1 SGHRS and CDR2 YFSETQ. V gave up 4 bases and J gave up 1 base, with 14 bases separating them. The CDR3 runs to 15 residues. CDR3 residues: CASSQNVAANTEAFF. CDR3 nucleotides: TGCGCCAGCAGCCAAAACGTTGCCGCGAACACTGAAGCTTTCTTT.

This clonotype was recorded at least ten times. The J gene is TRBJ2-7, the V gene TRBV6-2 or TRBV6-3; 8 bases are shared with TRBD2. The germline V gene encodes CDR1 MNHEY and CDR2 SVGEGT. Trimming cost V 7 bases and J 1 base; bases outside gene matches: 12. The CDR3 sequence is 16 residues long. The CDR3 sequence: CASNPIRTSGSYEQYF. CDR3 nucleotides: TGTGCCAGCAATCCGATTCGAACTAGCGGATCCTACGAGCAGTACTTC.

In this sample, this clonotype turned up a few times. This chain links TRBV7-9 with TRBJ2-7, with D maybe TRBD1 (5 bases). The V end was cut by 1 base, the J end by 5 bases, with 9 bases between. The CDR3 is 13 amino acids. Germline CDR1 reads SEHNR; CDR2 reads FQNEAQ (reference sequence). CDR3 sequence reads: CASSLGGLDEQYF. CDR3 nucleotide sequence: TGTGCCAGCAGCTTAGGGGGCCTGGACGAGCAGTACTTC.

This sequence joins TRBV19 and TRBJ2-7; D is unclear. The CDR3 is 14 amino acids. Germline values: CDR1 LNHDA, CDR2 SQIVND (reference sequence). The V and J ends lost 5 bases and 3 bases respectively, with 14 bases between them. The CDR3 protein is CASSYVRNRYEQYF. DNA of the CDR3: TGTGCCAGTAGTTATGTTCGAAATCGCTACGAGCAGTACTTC.

Worth noting for this clonotype: A much bigger clone sits one base away, suggesting this may be a read error. The chain links TRBV11-1 to TRBJ2-7, with D tentatively TRBD1 (6 bases). The CDR3 length is 15 residues. The germline V gene has CDR1 SGHAT and CDR2 FQDESV (reference sequence). The CDR3 DNA sequence: TGTGCCAGCAGCCGCTCGACAGGAATCTCCCACGAGCAGTACTTC. Its translation: CASSRSTGISHEQYF.

The V call is TRBV10-3, the J call TRBJ1-6; tentative D call: TRBD1 (5 bases). Germline V lookup: CDR1 ENHRY, CDR2 SYGVKD. The ends were cut back, 10 bases at V and 7 bases at J, with 17 bases in the middle. This CDR3 is built from 14 residues. CDR3 loop: CATLSGPGNSPLHF. In DNA, the CDR3 is TGTGCCACCCTATCCGGGCCAGGGAATTCACCCCTCCACTTT.

The rearrangement joins TRBV7-9 to TRBJ1-4; 7 nucleotides line up with TRBD1. The CDR3 is 15 amino acids. CDR1 is SEHNR, CDR2 FQNEAQ, per germline (reference sequence). Unmatched junction bases numbered 9, after V lost 3 bases and J lost 8 bases. CDR3 loop: CASSFDRAFVEKLFF. The CDR3 nucleotides read TGTGCCAGCAGCTTTGACAGGGCCTTTGTGGAAAAACTGTTTTTT.

The chain uses TRBV10-1 and TRBJ2-7, with D possibly TRBD1 on 5 matching bases. V dropped 3 bases and J dropped 3 bases, with 15 bases sitting between them. Germline-derived CDR1 and CDR2 are WNHNN and SYGVQD (reference sequence). The CDR3 contains 15 residues. CDR3 in DNA: TGCGCCAGCAGTGATGGGGCGATCGGTGACTACGAGCAGTACTTC. Translation: CASSDGAIGDYEQYF.

This clonotype was seen a handful of times. A clone one base away is much larger, so this may be a read error. This sequence joins TRBV5-1 and TRBJ2-3, with 14 bases fitting TRBD2. This CDR3 comprises 18 residues. The ends lost 0 bases at V and 2 bases at J; junction bases unmatched: 5. The germline CDR1 and CDR2 sequences are SGHRS and YFSETQ. The CDR3 sequence is CASSLVGLAGEYTDTQYF. In DNA form, the CDR3 reads TGCGCCAGCAGCTTGGTGGGACTAGCGGGAGAATACACAGATACGCAGTATTTT.

In its sample, this clonotype was seen many times. The rearrangement uses TRBV9 and TRBJ2-7; 13 bases agree with TRBD2. CDR1 SGDLS and CDR2 YYNGEE come from the germline V gene. The CDR3 is 15 amino acids. J was trimmed by 5 bases and V by 2 bases; bases with no gene match: 4. CDR3 bases: TGTGCCAGCAGCGTCGGACTAGCGGGAGAAGACGAGCAGTACTTC. Translated, it gives CASSVGLAGEDEQYF.

This clonotype was recorded at least ten times. This rearrangement joins TRBV30 to TRBJ1-2, with a weak D call TRBD1 (5 bases). CDR3 length: 15 residues. Germline lookup yields CDR1 GTSNPN and CDR2 SVGIG (reference sequence). V lost 4 bases to trimming and J lost 8 bases, with 23 bases between them. As DNA, the CDR3 is TGTGCCTGGACTCCGGGACTGATCATCCTGGGCGGCTACACCTTC. It codes for CAWTPGLIILGGYTF.

The gene calls are TRBV6-2 or TRBV6-3 and TRBJ2-2; maybe TRBD1 (7 bases). The germline V gene has CDR1 MNHEY and CDR2 SVGEGT. Trimming stripped 2 bases from V and 3 bases from J, with 13 bases between. The CDR3 length is 16 residues. The CDR3 bases are TGTGCCAGCAGTTACGGAGCAGGGGGGTACACCGGGGAGCTGTTTTTT. Encoded protein: CASSYGAGGYTGELFF.

This clonotype was seen repeatedly, ten times or more. The V call is TRBV28, the J call TRBJ2-2; D is perhaps TRBD2 (5 bases). The CDR3 is made up of 15 amino acids. Germline V CDR1 and CDR2: MDHEN, SYDVKM. V shed 7 bases and J shed 0 bases, with 12 bases lying between them. CDR3 sequence reads: CASKRPGSNTGELFF. CDR3 DNA sequence: TGTGCCAGCAAACGGCCGGGGTCGAACACCGGGGAGCTGTTTTTT.

This clonotype was seen at least ten times. The CDR3 DNA follows: TGTGCCTGGAGTTTGGGACTAGCGGAATACGAGACCCAGTACTTC. Translation gives CAWSLGLAEYETQYF. The chain links TRBV30 to TRBJ2-5, with TRBD2 identical over 11 bases. The trim removed 2 bases at V and 5 bases at J, leaving 7 bases unmatched. Germline V gene data show CDR1 as GTSNPN and CDR2 as SVGIG (reference sequence). CDR3 size: 15 residues.